The clone carrying this T cell receptor (beta chain) was detected a few times. What it binds is not known. These data belong to a study of T cells after yellow fever vaccination. General observations from the study: Clonotypes appearing in both CD4 and CD8 compartments existed, and their share was small. Reappearing after the booster were most of the clones from primary vaccination (roughly 95% CD4, 88% CD8).

Researchers made TCR cDNA using 5'RACE template switching, and this step added a universal primer site and UMIs. MiXCR was run by TCRdb on the 5' RACE reads, yielding one entry per CDR3 protein. The top ten hold roughly 1% of the sample, which has about 230,000 distinct CDR3 sequences, about 7% seen once. The TCR originated in a man aged 30 to 39 who received the YFV17D yellow fever vaccine. The sequenced sample was CD4+ T cells sorted from PBMCs, obtained on the day of the yellow fever booster vaccination.

CDR3 DNA sequence: TGCGCCAGCAGCCAAGATTTGGGATCTAATTCACCCCTCCACTTT. Amino acid sequence: CASSQDLGSNSPLHF. The J gene is TRBJ1-6, the V gene TRBV4-3; no definite D call. The CDR3 has 15 amino acids. CDR1 and CDR2 from the germline V gene are LGHNA and YSLEER. V was pared by 0 bases and J by 6 bases, with 9 bases between.